Below, 30 T cell receptor beta chains from the same sample are listed, as sequenced in a study of T cell responses to AZD1222 COVID-19 vaccine. Measured with immunoSEQ multiplex PCR; TCRdb has only the in-frame clones, and not every one. The data hold some 120,000 clones, with roughly nine tenths observed a single time. This specimen consisted of peripheral blood, obtained on day 0 of AZD1222 vaccination. The receptors were gathered from an adult in good health.

The genes are TRBV5-1 and TRBJ1-3; D is possibly TRBD1 (5 bases). Trimming took off 4 bases at V and 4 bases at J, with 15 bases between the two ends. Per the germline V gene, CDR1 is SGHRS and CDR2 is YFSETQ. The CDR3 totals 15 residues. The CDR3 DNA reads TGCGCCAGCAGCCAAGGCGTGGGGGGAGGAAACACCATATATTTT. Its translation: CASSQGVGGGNTIYF. Based on the CDR3 plus reference TRBV5-1 and TRBJ1-3, the full variable domain is KAGVTQTPRYLIKTRGQQVTLSCSPISGHRSVSWYQQTPGQGLQFLFEYFSETQRNKGNFPGRFSGRQFSNSRSEMNVSTLELGDSALYLCASSQGVGGGNTIYFGEGSWLTVV.

The chain uses TRBV21-1 and TRBJ1-3. TRBV21-1 is reported as a pseudogene. The CDR3 has 19 amino acids. The CDR3 DNA reads as TGTGCCAGCAGCAAAATTGCTTTGCTGGGGGATCCCTCTGGAAACACCATATATTTT. It codes for CASSKIALLGDPSGNTIYF.

The chain employs TRBV12-3 or TRBV12-4 and TRBJ1-3; maybe TRBD1 (6 bases). V gave up 7 bases and J gave up 11 bases, with 12 bases separating them. This CDR3 has 11 amino acids. DNA of the CDR3: TGTGCCAGCACCCCCGGGGGCCCCATATATTTT. This codes for CASTPGGPIYF.

This sequence joins TRBV14 and TRBJ1-2; D is undetermined. Trimming removed 0 bases at V and 4 bases at J, with 12 bases between. Germline lookup yields CDR1 SGHDN and CDR2 FVKESK. The CDR3 has 15 amino acids. Written as DNA, the CDR3 is TGTGCCAGCAGCCAAGATGCCCAGCGCACCTATGGCTACACCTTC. Translating it yields CASSQDAQRTYGYTF.

This rearrangement joins TRBV3-1 (or the pseudogene TRBV3-2) to TRBJ2-1, with D unclear. Per germline, CDR1 LGHDT and CDR2 YNNKEL (reference sequence). This CDR3 is 13 amino acids long. V was clipped by 4 bases and J by 7 bases, with 11 bases between them. CDR3 in amino acids: CASSLRLGNEQFF. CDR3 bases: TGTGCCAGCAGCCTGCGCCTGGGGAATGAGCAGTTCTTC.

The chain has TRBV5-5 and TRBJ1-5; possible D gene TRBD1, 5 bases. The CDR3 consists of 12 residues. Germline CDR1 and CDR2: SGHKS and YYEKEE (reference sequence). Trimming shortened V by 10 bases and J by 3 bases, and 11 bases separated the two germline ends. The CDR3 here is CASGQINQPQHF. The CDR3 DNA reads TGTGCCTCGGGGCAGATCAATCAGCCCCAGCATTTT.

This clone was counted a single time. The gene calls are TRBV7-9 and TRBJ1-3; no clear D gene. In germline, CDR1 is SEHNR, CDR2 FQNEAQ (reference sequence). The CDR3 covers 13 residues. The V gene lost 4 bases and the J gene lost 3 bases, with 7 bases spanning the gap. CDR3 bases: TGTGCCAGCAGCTCGGACGTTGGAAACACCATATATTTT. Amino acids: CASSSDVGNTIYF. The whole variable domain, filled in from reference TRBV7-9 and TRBJ1-3, reads DTGVSQNPRHKITKRGQNVTFRCDPISEHNRLYWYRQTLGQGPEFLTYFQNEAQLEKSRLLSDRFSAERPKGSFSTLEIQRTEQGDSAMYLCASSSDVGNTIYFGEGSWLTVV.

This clone was found a few times. The V call is TRBV7-9, the J call TRBJ1-1, with 8 bases that match TRBD1. Losses at the gene ends were 5 bases for V and 1 base for J; bases not matched to a gene: 6. Looked up from germline, CDR1 is SEHNR and CDR2 is FQNEAQ (reference sequence). The CDR3 is 15 residues long. DNA of the CDR3: TGTGCCAGCAGCCCCTCTCAGGGGGCGAACACTGAAGCTTTCTTT. Translated: CASSPSQGANTEAFF.

The rearrangement links TRBV3-1 (or the pseudogene TRBV3-2) to TRBJ1-4; D is perhaps TRBD1 (5 bases). V was cut by 0 bases and J by 12 bases, with 14 bases left in between. The CDR3 spans 14 residues. Germline values: CDR1 LGHDT, CDR2 YNNKEL (reference sequence). The CDR3 spells CASSQDGVGVELFF. DNA of the CDR3: TGTGCCAGCAGCCAAGATGGGGTAGGGGTAGAACTGTTTTTT.

The V call is TRBV5-1, the J call TRBJ1-1; no reliable D call. Deletions cut 5 bases from V and 4 bases from J, with 12 bases between. The CDR3 has 13 residues. Germline CDR1 and CDR2: SGHRS and YFSETQ. The CDR3 region is CASRSDSRTEAFF. As DNA, the CDR3 is TGCGCCAGCAGATCCGATTCACGCACTGAAGCTTTCTTT. Based on the CDR3 plus reference TRBV5-1 and TRBJ1-1, the full variable domain is KAGVTQTPRYLIKTRGQQVTLSCSPISGHRSVSWYQQTPGQGLQFLFEYFSETQRNKGNFPGRFSGRQFSNSRSEMNVSTLELGDSALYLCASRSDSRTEAFFGQGTRLTVV.

V gene TRBV10-3 combines with J gene TRBJ1-4; perhaps TRBD1 as D (6 bases). The CDR3 runs 16 residues. The V end was cut by 0 bases, the J end by 6 bases, with 14 bases between. Germline CDR1 reads ENHRY; CDR2 reads SYGVKD. In DNA, the CDR3 is TGTGCCATCAGTGAGTCCGGCGGGGGGCTGGATGAAAAACTGTTTTTT. Translating it yields CAISESGGGLDEKLFF.

The chain recombines TRBV19 with TRBJ1-4; tentatively, D is TRBD1 (6 bases). Trimming left V 6 bases short and J 8 bases short, with 31 bases between. CDR1 and CDR2 (germline): LNHDA, SQIVND (reference sequence). CDR3 length: 19 residues. In DNA form, the CDR3 reads TGTGCCAGTAGCCCACGGAGGGAGCGGGGGCAGTCCGTTAGGGAAAAACTGTTTTTT. Its protein product is CASSPRRERGQSVREKLFF.

The rearrangement uses TRBV6-1 and TRBJ1-5; no firm D call. The CDR3 has 16 residues. Trimming took 4 bases from V and 3 from J, leaving 16 bases between them. The germline V gene has CDR1 MNHNS and CDR2 SASEGT. CDR3 nucleotides: TGTGCCAGCAGTGGGGGTCGGGTCAATATCAATCAGCCCCAGCATTTT. It translates to CASSGGRVNINQPQHF.

V is TRBV12-3 or TRBV12-4 and J is TRBJ1-1; tentative D call: TRBD1 (5 bases). With 4 bases removed from V and 5 bases from J, the gap between germline ends came to 5 bases. The CDR3 consists of 11 residues. CDR3 protein: CASSWGTEAFF. CDR3 nucleotide sequence: TGTGCCAGCAGTTGGGGGACTGAAGCTTTCTTT.

The chain combines TRBV30 with TRBJ1-3; D gene ambiguous. V was trimmed by 5 bases and J by 1 base, leaving 6 bases between them. CDR3 size: 12 residues. The germline CDR1 and CDR2 sequences are GTSNPN and SVGIG (reference sequence). The CDR3 loop is CAWDRSGNTIYF. As DNA, the CDR3 is TGTGCCTGGGACCGATCTGGAAACACCATATATTTT.

CDR3 coding DNA: TGCGCCAGCAGCTTGGGGGCAGGGGGCAACTATGGCTACACCTTC. Translation: CASSLGAGGNYGYTF. The chain couples TRBV5-1 to TRBJ1-2, with 8 bases aligning to TRBD1. The CDR3 is 15 residues long. V was pared by 0 bases and J by 2 bases, with 3 bases of the junction left unmatched. CDR1 is SGHRS and CDR2 is YFSETQ in the germline V gene.

The V and J genes are TRBV6-1 and TRBJ1-1; D gene uncertain. This CDR3 contains 14 residues. CDR1 MNHNS and CDR2 SASEGT come from the germline V gene. V lost 0 bases to trimming and J lost 6 bases, with 11 bases between them. The CDR3 here is CASSEAVRRPEAFF. The CDR3 DNA sequence: TGTGCCAGCAGTGAAGCGGTCAGGCGGCCTGAAGCTTTCTTT.

The chain has TRBV30 and TRBJ2-7; D gene ambiguous. The CDR3 is 13 amino acids. V lost 1 base, J lost 2 bases, and 9 bases lay in between. Germline assignment: CDR1 GTSNPN and CDR2 SVGIG (reference sequence). CDR3 region: CAWSARSAYEQYF. In DNA, the CDR3 is TGTGCCTGGAGTGCCAGGTCGGCCTACGAGCAGTACTTC.

This clone was detected only once. The chain uses TRBV5-1 and TRBJ1-2, with TRBD1 matching 7 bases. This CDR3 contains 15 residues. V lost 3 bases, J lost 4 bases, and 9 bases stayed unmatched. Germline values: CDR1 SGHRS, CDR2 YFSETQ. Here the CDR3 reads CASSWSGTETYGYTF. The CDR3 DNA follows: TGCGCCAGCAGCTGGTCCGGGACAGAGACCTATGGCTACACCTTC.

The chain recombines TRBV7-2 with TRBJ1-5, with D possibly being TRBD1 (6 bases). The CDR3 length is 17 residues. The V end lost 4 bases, the J end lost 4 bases, and 20 bases lay between the germline ends. Germline lookup yields CDR1 SGHTA and CDR2 FQGNSA. CDR3 bases: TGTGCCAGCAGCTACCTTTCGGCAGGGGTCGCGAATCAGCCCCAGCATTTT. Amino acid sequence: CASSYLSAGVANQPQHF.

This clone was counted a few times. The chain employs TRBV9 and TRBJ1-3; a possible D gene is TRBD1 (6 bases). Trimming left V 3 bases short and J 8 bases short, with 30 bases between. The CDR3 is 19 residues long. Germline CDR1 SGDLS, CDR2 YYNGEE. The CDR3 bases are TGTGCCAGCAGCGAATCGACTCCGGGACACCAAACCTCTGGGGACACCATATATTTT. Translation gives CASSESTPGHQTSGDTIYF.

J is TRBJ1-6 and V is TRBV12-5; 7 nucleotides agree with TRBD1. CDR1 LGHNT and CDR2 FRNRAP come from the germline V gene. This CDR3 is 17 amino acids long. After removal of 6 bases from V and 5 bases from J, the junction contained 13 bases not matched to a gene. CDR3: CASGPFSLGQHNSPLHF. The CDR3 DNA sequence: TGTGCTAGTGGCCCCTTTAGTCTGGGACAGCATAATTCACCCCTCCACTTT.

The chain combines TRBV5-1 with TRBJ1-4; D is possibly TRBD1 (6 bases). The CDR3 consists of 12 residues. Germline CDR1 reads SGHRS; CDR2 reads YFSETQ. The V end was cut by 7 bases, the J end by 6 bases, with 10 bases between. CDR3 bases: TGCGCCAGCCGGGGGGCAGATGAAAAACTGTTTTTT. Translated, it gives CASRGADEKLFF.

This clone was picked up one time. The chain is built from TRBV7-2 and TRBJ2-4; a weak D match, TRBD2 (6 bases). Germline lookup yields CDR1 SGHTA and CDR2 FQGNSA. Trimming left V 1 base short and J 7 bases short, with 20 bases between. CDR3 length: 17 residues. The CDR3 nucleotides are TGTGCCAGCAGCTTAGTGAGTTCAAGGGGAGGTAGTAACATTCAGTACTTC. This translates into CASSLVSSRGGSNIQYF.

The CDR3 sequence is CASSLEGVGGWGNTEAFF. CDR3 DNA sequence: TGCGCCAGCAGCTTGGAAGGAGTGGGGGGCTGGGGGAACACTGAAGCTTTCTTT. This chain joins TRBV5-1 and TRBJ1-1, with a weak D call TRBD1 (6 bases). This CDR3 comprises 18 residues. V dropped 0 bases and J dropped 1 base, with 19 bases sitting between them. Germline CDR1 is SGHRS and CDR2 is YFSETQ.

This clone was detected only a few times. This rearrangement joins TRBV3-1 (or the pseudogene TRBV3-2) to TRBJ2-3; 7 positions agree with TRBD2. V was clipped by 4 bases and J by 2 bases; unmatched bases: 15. CDR1 and CDR2 (germline): LGHDT, YNNKEL (reference sequence). The CDR3 loop spans 18 amino acids. The CDR3 here is CASSLEVQRDVSTDTQYF. The CDR3 DNA sequence: TGTGCCAGCAGCCTCGAGGTCCAGCGGGACGTATCCACAGATACGCAGTATTTT.

This chain joins TRBV10-3 and TRBJ1-5, with D possibly matching TRBD1 (5 bases). The V gene lost 0 bases and the J gene lost 3 bases, with 9 bases spanning the gap. The germline V gene has CDR1 ENHRY and CDR2 SYGVKD. The CDR3 consists of 15 residues. The chain's CDR3 is CAISESQGNNQPQHF. The CDR3 DNA is TGTGCCATCAGTGAGTCCCAGGGAAACAATCAGCCCCAGCATTTT.

The DNA for the CDR3 is TGTGCCAGCAGCTTATGGGGGGGGCAATCCTACAATGAGCAGTTCTTC. Amino acids: CASSLWGGQSYNEQFF. This sequence joins TRBV11-3 and TRBJ2-1; a weak D match, TRBD2 (7 bases). This CDR3 region has 16 residues. CDR1 SGHNT and CDR2 YENEEA come from the germline V gene. V lost 2 bases and J 1 base, leaving 12 bases between the germline ends.

J is TRBJ2-1 and V is TRBV7-4; no clear D gene. This CDR3 contains 16 residues. The V gene lost 5 bases and the J gene lost 0 bases, with 14 bases spanning the gap. Germline V CDR1 and CDR2: SGHVT, SQSDAQ. In DNA form, the CDR3 reads TGTGCCAGCAGCCGACTTGGGCGGTACTCCTACAATGAGCAGTTCTTC. Residues: CASSRLGRYSYNEQFF.

The chain recombines TRBV6-1 with TRBJ2-7; perhaps TRBD1 as D (6 bases). This CDR3 is 15 amino acids long. Trimming cost V 0 bases and J 3 bases, with 12 bases left between them. The germline CDR1 and CDR2 sequences are MNHNS and SASEGT. The CDR3 region has the DNA TGTGCCAGCAGTGAAGCGAGTAACAGGGTCTACGAGCAGTACTTC. Its protein is CASSEASNRVYEQYF.